This is a list of T cell receptor beta chains from one sample in a study of graft-versus-host responses after intestinal transplantation. These receptors lack a known antigen. Clones were sequenced by immunoSEQ multiplex PCR, and TCRdb holds only the in-frame ones, with some missing. The sample records roughly 90,000 clones, 88% being singletons. Material: unstimulated CD4+ T cells sorted from spleen or lymph node cells, obtained before transplant. These receptors all stem from a human donor who was the organ donor for an intestinal transplant. The CDR3 runs from the conserved cysteine through the conserved F or W. The order of the fields is J gene, CDR3 length, clone size, V gene, D gene, CDR3 DNA, CDR3 protein. A D gene is named only where the DNA matches it firmly. Clone size, where shown, is once, few, many, or a class for clones that have expanded.

>TRBJ2-1|18|-|TRBV7-8|TRBD1
TGTGCCAGCAGTCAATATTCGACAGGGCCTGTCGGGTCCAATGAGCAGTTCTTC
CASSQYSTGPVGSNEQFF
>TRBJ2-3|11|-|TRBV20-1|-
TGCAGTGCTGTGGGACTAGATACGCAGTATTTT
CSAVGLDTQYF
>TRBJ1-4|16|-|TRBV25-1|-
TGTGCCAGCAGAGGAGCGTACCCAGAGGTCGATGAAAAACTGTTTTTT
CASRGAYPEVDEKLFF
>TRBJ1-1|15|-|TRBV27|-
TGTGCCAGCAGTCCTTTACAGGGAGTGAACACTGAAGCTTTCTTT
CASSPLQGVNTEAFF
>TRBJ1-2|13|-|TRBV11-1|TRBD1
TGTGCCAGCAGCATCCAGGGGGGCGATGGCTACACCTTC
CASSIQGGDGYTF
>TRBJ2-3|15|-|TRBV2|TRBD2
TGTGCCAGCAGTTCGAGACTAGCGGGGGCCCATACGCAGTATTTT
CASSSRLAGAHTQYF
>TRBJ2-1|17|-|TRBV4-1|TRBD1
TGCGCCAGCAGCCAAGATTCTGTACAGGGGGTCTACAATGAGCAGTTCTTC
CASSQDSVQGVYNEQFF
>TRBJ2-3|17|-|TRBV7-9|TRBD2
TGTGCCAGCAGCTCCCCCCGGCTAGCGGGATGGACAGATACGCAGTATTTT
CASSSPRLAGWTDTQYF
>TRBJ1-1|14|-|TRBV19|-
TGTGCCAGTAGTATACGCAGGGCGAAAACTGAAGCTTTCTTT
CASSIRRAKTEAFF
>TRBJ2-2|18|-|TRBV27|TRBD2
TGTGCCAGCAGTTTATTCGCCCTCTGGCGGGAGGTCACCGGGGAGCTGTTTTTT
CASSLFALWREVTGELFF
>TRBJ1-4|15|-|TRBV5-1|-
TGCGCCAGCAGCTTGTCTGGGCCCCCGGCCGAAAAACTGTTTTTT
CASSLSGPPAEKLFF
>TRBJ2-1|15|-|TRBV9|-
TGTGCCAGCAGCGTACATAGCCAGACGGCCAATGAGCAGTTCTTC
CASSVHSQTANEQFF
>TRBJ1-5|13|few|TRBV2|-
TGTGCCAGCAGTGTGGGGGCGGATCAGCCCCAGCATTTT
CASSVGADQPQHF
>TRBJ2-1|16|-|TRBV11-3|TRBD2
TGTGCCAGCAGCAATAGCGGGAGTAAGGCCTACAATGAGCAGTTCTTC
CASSNSGSKAYNEQFF
>TRBJ2-5|12|-|TRBV7-9|-
TGTGCCAGCAGCTCCACCGGGGAGACCCAGTACTTC
CASSSTGETQYF
>TRBJ2-1|15|-|TRBV7-3|TRBD2
TGTGCCAGCAGCTTAGCGCGGGAGGGCCGAAATGAGCAGTTCTTC
CASSLAREGRNEQFF
>TRBJ1-2|14|-|TRBV6-1|-
TGTGCCAGCACCCGAGACGGCAGGAACTATGGCTACACCTTC
CASTRDGRNYGYTF
>TRBJ2-3|16|-|TRBV5-1|-
TGCGCCAGCAGCTTGGTAAGCGGAGTTTCCACAGATACGCAGTATTTT
CASSLVSGVSTDTQYF
>TRBJ2-5|17|-|TRBV5-1|TRBD2
TGCGCCAGCAGCTTGGCCGGGTCTAGCGGGGGCCAAGAGACCCAGTACTTC
CASSLAGSSGGQETQYF
>TRBJ2-1|16|-|TRBV9|-
TGTGCCAGCAGCCCCCAAGGGGCCTTCTCCTACAATGAGCAGTTCTTC
CASSPQGAFSYNEQFF
>TRBJ2-3|16|-|TRBV27|TRBD2
TGTGCCAGCAGTTTAGGGTGGTTAGCGGGTTCGGATACGCAGTATTTT
CASSLGWLAGSDTQYF
>TRBJ1-5|15|-|TRBV28|TRBD1
TGTGCCAGCGTCCCGGGACAGGGTGGAAATCAGCCCCAGCATTTT
CASVPGQGGNQPQHF
>TRBJ1-3|14|-|TRBV11-3|-
TGTGCCAGCAGCCCTGGGCCCACTGGAAACACCATATATTTT
CASSPGPTGNTIYF
>TRBJ1-1|15|-|TRBV28|-
TGTGCCAGCAGTTTACGAGCTCCGGTGGACACTGAAGCTTTCTTT
CASSLRAPVDTEAFF
>TRBJ1-5|15|-|TRBV11-3|TRBD1
TGTGCCAGCAGCCCAGGGGGGAAACCGAATCAGCCCCAGCATTTT
CASSPGGKPNQPQHF
>TRBJ1-3|16|-|TRBV18|-
TGTGCCAGCTCGCGGAGCGGGACCGGAGGTGGAAACACCATATATTTT
CASSRSGTGGGNTIYF
>TRBJ1-3|16|-|TRBV9|TRBD1
TGTGCCAGCAGCGTAGTAGGGACAGCGGCTTCAAACACCATATATTTT
CASSVVGTAASNTIYF
>TRBJ2-1|16|-|TRBV2|-
TGTGCCAGCAGTCCCTGGGCCGTCGAGATGTACAATGAGCAGTTCTTC
CASSPWAVEMYNEQFF
>TRBJ1-1|15|-|TRBV2|TRBD1
TGTGCCAGCAGCATGGAGGGGGCCTGGAGCACTGAAGCTTTCTTT
CASSMEGAWSTEAFF
>TRBJ2-3|14|once|TRBV25-1|-
TGTGCCAGCGGGGGGGCGAGCGGGGCAGATACGCAGTATTTT
CASGGASGADTQYF
>TRBJ1-1|14|-|TRBV5-4|TRBD1
TGTGCCAGCAGCTTTGAGGGGGCGAGGGCTGAAGCTTTCTTT
CASSFEGARAEAFF
>TRBJ1-2|14|-|TRBV15|-
TGTGCCACCAGCAGAACCACGGGGGACGCGGGCTACACCTTC
CATSRTTGDAGYTF
>TRBJ2-1|16|-|TRBV11-2|-
TGTGCCAGCAGCTTGGGGGGCCAGCGGGGATACAATGAGCAGTTCTTC
CASSLGGQRGYNEQFF
>TRBJ2-3|15|-|TRBV5-4|TRBD2
TGTGCCAGCAGGAGGGGTACGGGAGGTCCAGATACGCAGTATTTT
CASRRGTGGPDTQYF
>TRBJ2-1|14|-|TRBV5-4|TRBD1
TGTGCCAGCTCAGTGGGACAGAGAGACAATGAGCAGTTCTTC
CASSVGQRDNEQFF
>TRBJ2-2|15|-|TRBV7-3|TRBD2
TGTGCCAGCAGCCTTGGACTAGCGGGGAGCGGGGAGCTGTTTTTT
CASSLGLAGSGELFF
>TRBJ2-3|13|once|TRBV19|TRBD2
TGTGCCAGCCGAGCGGGAGTCTCAGATACGCAGTATTTT
CASRAGVSDTQYF
>TRBJ2-7|13|-|TRBV7-8|-
TGTGCCAGCAGCTTATCACGGGGCTACGAGCAGTACTTC
CASSLSRGYEQYF